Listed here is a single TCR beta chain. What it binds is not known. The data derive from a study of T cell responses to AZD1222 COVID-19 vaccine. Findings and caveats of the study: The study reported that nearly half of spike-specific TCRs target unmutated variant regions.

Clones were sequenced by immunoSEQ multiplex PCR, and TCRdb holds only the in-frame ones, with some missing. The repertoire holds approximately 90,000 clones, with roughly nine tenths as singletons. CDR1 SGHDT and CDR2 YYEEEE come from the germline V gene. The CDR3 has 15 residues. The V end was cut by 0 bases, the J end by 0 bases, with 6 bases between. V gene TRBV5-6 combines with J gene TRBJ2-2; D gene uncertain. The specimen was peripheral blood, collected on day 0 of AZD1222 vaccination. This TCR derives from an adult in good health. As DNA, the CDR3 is TGTGCCAGCAGCTTGGTAGCCACGAACACCGGGGAGCTGTTTTTT. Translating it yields CASSLVATNTGELFF.